These 24 T cell receptor beta chains were sequenced from one sample in a study of read filtering for tumor transcriptome and immune sequencing. Molecular barcoded adaptors covering alpha/delta and beta/gamma chains were used on 400 ng RNA. TCRdb independently ran MiXCR on the reads; one entry per CDR3 protein. The sample shows tens of thousands of distinct CDR3 sequences, roughly 13% of them seen only once. Specimen: a population of CD138-negative cells sorted from bone marrow. These receptors all stem from a donor aged 40 or over with multiple myeloma.

This clonotype was picked up many times. The chain employs TRBV28 and TRBJ2-1; 9 nucleotides match TRBD1. Germline V lookup: CDR1 MDHEN, CDR2 SYDVKM. V gave up 5 bases and J gave up 9 bases; unmatched junction bases: 5. This CDR3 region has 13 residues. CDR3 in amino acids: CASSNTGGTEQFF. The CDR3 nucleotides read TGTGCCAGCAGTAATACAGGGGGCACTGAGCAGTTCTTC.

This rearrangement joins TRBV28 to TRBJ2-7, with TRBD1 as a possible D gene (6 bases). V lost 6 bases and J lost 5, with 14 bases in between. The germline gives CDR1 MDHEN, CDR2 SYDVKM. This CDR3 spans 13 amino acids. DNA of the CDR3: TGTGCCAGCAGATCAGGGGTCCCCCACGAGCAGTACTTC. Encoded protein: CASRSGVPHEQYF.

This clonotype has a handful of counts. A read error may be the cause here, since a much bigger clone is one base away. The rearrangement uses TRBV28 and TRBJ2-2; tentative D call: TRBD2 (6 bases). The CDR3 spans 16 residues. The germline gives CDR1 MDHEN, CDR2 SYDVKM. The CDR3 sequence is CASTLFGGAGTGVLFF. For the CDR3, the DNA is TGTGCCAGCACCCTTTTCGGAGGGGCGGGCACCGGGGTGCTGTTTTTT.

This clonotype was seen only a few times. Sequence at one end of the junction differs from germline and may be a read error. V usage is TRBV7-9 and J usage is TRBJ2-7, with 7 bases aligning to TRBD2. Germline loops: CDR1 SEHNR, CDR2 FQNEAQ (reference sequence). CDR3 length equals 15 residues. The CDR3 DNA follows: TGTGCCAGCAGCTCGTTGACTAGCCAGCCCTACGGGCAGTACTTC. Its translation is CASSSLTSQPYGQYF.

This clonotype appeared many times. The chain carries TRBV7-2 and TRBJ2-1, with D tentatively TRBD2 (5 bases). Germline V CDR1 and CDR2: SGHTA, FQGNSA. This CDR3 contains 15 residues. V was shortened by 0 bases and J by 3 bases, with 9 bases between the two germline ends. In nucleotides, the CDR3 is TGTGCCAGCAGCTTAGCGGGAGTGGTCTACAATGAGCAGTTCTTC. As protein: CASSLAGVVYNEQFF.

This clonotype was observed many times. V and J are TRBV14 and TRBJ1-5, with a tentative D call TRBD1 (5 bases). Per the germline V gene, CDR1 is SGHDN and CDR2 is FVKESK. The CDR3 spans 17 residues. The V end was cut by 2 bases, the J end by 2 bases, with 16 bases between. The CDR3 loop reads CASSQNGRGDGNQPQHF. The CDR3 DNA sequence: TGTGCCAGCAGCCAAAACGGGCGAGGGGATGGCAATCAGCCCCAGCATTTT.

This clonotype has more than one count but fewer than ten. This could be a read error, since a much larger clone is one nucleotide away. The rearrangement links TRBV29-1 to TRBJ2-1; D may be TRBD2 (5 bases). CDR1 SQVTM and CDR2 ANQGSEA come from the germline V gene. This CDR3 region has 14 residues. In DNA form, the CDR3 reads TGCAACGTTGTGGAGGCGAGCTCCTACAATGAGCAGTTCTTC. It specifies CNVVEASSYNEQFF.

This clonotype was detected ten times or more. The V gene is TRBV3-1, the J gene TRBJ1-1, with D perhaps matching TRBD1 (5 bases). The CDR3 is 15 amino acids. Looked up from germline, CDR1 is LGHDT and CDR2 is YNNKEL (reference sequence). With 5 bases removed from V and 0 bases from J, the gap between germline ends came to 13 bases. The CDR3 protein is CASSSNPGLNTEAFF. Here the CDR3 DNA reads TGTGCCAGCAGCTCTAATCCAGGGCTGAACACTGAAGCTTTCTTT.

Many counts were recorded for this clonotype. The chain has TRBV6-2 or TRBV6-3 and TRBJ1-1, with 9 bases that match TRBD1. The CDR3 loop spans 13 amino acids. Germline-derived CDR1 and CDR2 are MNHEY and SVGEGT. The V gene end was trimmed by 6 bases and the J gene end by 3 bases; junction bases not matched to a gene: 2. CDR3: CASRDRGDTEAFF. CDR3 in DNA: TGTGCCAGCAGAGACAGGGGGGACACTGAAGCTTTCTTT.

This clonotype was found a few times. With a much larger clone just one base away, this may be a read error. The J gene is TRBJ2-7, the V gene TRBV28; possible D gene TRBD1, 6 bases. CDR1 is MDHEN and CDR2 is SYDVKM in the germline V gene. The CDR3 sequence is 13 residues long. The DNA for the CDR3 is TGTGTCGCCAGGGGCGAGAGCTCCTACGAGCAGTACTTC. Translating it yields CVARGESSYEQYF.

The table lists this clonotype with many counts. The V gene is TRBV28, the J gene TRBJ2-7; 7 bases fit TRBD2. Per germline, CDR1 MDHEN and CDR2 SYDVKM. The CDR3 extends over 13 amino acids. The trim removed 9 bases at V and 4 bases at J, leaving 9 bases unmatched. The CDR3, as DNA: TGTGCCAGTAGGGGCGGGAGCGGGTACGAGCAGTACTTC. Encoded protein: CASRGGSGYEQYF.

In the case of this clonotype: This is likely a read error, given that the CDR3 carries no conserved phenylalanine or tryptophan at its end. CDR3 DNA: TGCGCCAGCAGCTTGGACTCGGACCTCTACGAGCAGTACTCC. It encodes CASSLDSDLYEQYS. The chain uses TRBV5-1 and TRBJ2-7; D remains unclear. Trimming took 0 bases from V and 3 from J, leaving 10 bases between them. Germline V gives CDR1 SGHRS, CDR2 YFSETQ. The CDR3 consists of 14 residues.

There are many counts of this clonotype. The rearrangement joins TRBV7-2 to TRBJ2-3, with D unresolved. Germline CDR1 is SGHTA and CDR2 is FQGNSA. Trimming removed 3 bases at V and 4 bases at J, with 5 bases between. This CDR3 has 12 amino acids. The CDR3 protein is CASSFSPDTQYF. The CDR3 DNA reads TGTGCCAGCAGCTTTAGCCCAGATACGCAGTATTTT.

The chain has TRBV28 and TRBJ2-7, with D perhaps TRBD2 (5 bases). V was clipped by 7 bases and J by 3 bases, with 16 bases between them. The length of the CDR3 is 14 residues. CDR1 is MDHEN and CDR2 is SYDVKM in the germline V gene. In DNA form, the CDR3 reads TGTGCCAGCACCGTTGGGCGGGCAAGCTACGAGCAGTACTTC. This codes for CASTVGRASYEQYF.

The chain joins TRBV29-1 to TRBJ2-3; D gene ambiguous. This CDR3 is built from 13 residues. Per germline, CDR1 SQVTM and CDR2 ANQGSEA. The CDR3 bases are TGCACCGGGCGTATGGCTATTGCGGATACGCAGTATTTT. Its translation: CTGRMAIADTQYF.

The table lists this clonotype with many counts. The J gene is TRBJ2-2, the V gene TRBV10-3, with 11 bases lining up with TRBD1. The CDR3 sequence is 16 residues long. Germline assignment: CDR1 ENHRY and CDR2 SYGVKD. With V trimmed by 4 bases and J by 6 bases, 7 bases remained unmatched. CDR3 DNA: TGTGCCATCAGTGTCCGGGACAGGGGGAGAGCCGGGGAGCTGTTTTTT. Residues: CAISVRDRGRAGELFF.

This clonotype was found a few times. A much larger clone lies a single base off, so this may be a read error. A read error is likely, as this CDR3 ends without the conserved phenylalanine or tryptophan. The chain couples TRBV7-9 to TRBJ2-7; D not certain. The length of the CDR3 is 12 residues. Germline values: CDR1 SEHNR, CDR2 FQNEAQ (reference sequence). Trimming took off 6 bases at V and 9 bases at J, with 15 bases between the two ends. CDR3 protein: CASRDDREVQYL. As DNA, the CDR3 is TGTGCCAGCAGAGATGACCGCGAGGTGCAGTACCTC.

A note on this clonotype: With a much larger clone just one base away, this may be a read error. The genes are TRBV6-1 and TRBJ1-3; D might be TRBD1 (6 bases). This CDR3 contains 15 residues. The germline gives CDR1 MNHNS, CDR2 SASEGT. The DNA for the CDR3 is TGTGCCCTTCGGGGGGGCATTAGCTCTGAAAACACCATATATTTT. It codes for CALRGGISSENTIYF.

This chain connects TRBV18 to TRBJ2-3; no firm D call. This CDR3 spans 14 amino acids. V was trimmed by 0 bases and J by 4 bases, leaving 8 bases between them. Germline CDR1 and CDR2: KGHSH and LQKENI. The CDR3 nucleotides are TGTGCCAGCTCACCACCATCCGGGTCAGATACGCAGTATTTT. This translates into CASSPPSGSDTQYF.

This clonotype was seen repeatedly, ten times or more. The V call is TRBV28, the J call TRBJ2-3; TRBD2 matches at 7 bases. The CDR3 is 15 amino acids. Germline CDR1 MDHEN, CDR2 SYDVKM. The V and J ends lost 10 bases and 5 bases, in that order; junction bases with no gene match: 15. The chain's CDR3 is CAIGPGRIRGDTQYF. The DNA of the CDR3 is TGTGCCATTGGACCCGGGAGGATAAGAGGAGATACGCAGTATTTT.

This clonotype has just a few counts. The chain carries TRBV20-1 and TRBJ2-3; 7 bases map to TRBD2. With V trimmed by 0 bases and J by 3 bases, 3 bases remained unmatched. CDR3 length: 14 amino acids. The germline V gene encodes CDR1 DFQATT and CDR2 SNEGSKA (reference sequence). CDR3 sequence (DNA): TGCAGTGCTAGAGATCCCGGGGGGACAGATACGCAGTATTTT. Translation gives CSARDPGGTDTQYF.

The table lists this clonotype with many counts. The CDR3 nucleotides read TGTGCCAGCAGATTCGCCCCAGATACTGAAGCTTTCTTT. Residues: CASRFAPDTEAFF. This chain joins TRBV7-2 and TRBJ1-1; D is ambiguous. Germline loops: CDR1 SGHTA, CDR2 FQGNSA. The CDR3 spans 13 residues. The V end lost 6 bases, the J end lost 5 bases, and 13 bases lay between the germline ends.

On this clonotype itself: A far larger clone is a single base away, which makes a read error likely. V is TRBV7-2 and J is TRBJ2-5; 7 positions agree with TRBD1. Germline CDR1 is SGHTA and CDR2 is FQGNSA. The J segment lost 4 bases and the V segment lost 3 bases, leaving 8 bases of the junction unmatched. The CDR3 has 15 residues. The CDR3 DNA is TGTGCCAGCAGCTTTCCGAGACAGGGCGGAGAGACCCAGTACTTC. It yields the protein CASSFPRQGGETQYF.

This clonotype was counted at least ten times. A read error may produce the germline difference seen at one junction end. The gene calls are TRBV6-6 and TRBJ2-1; maybe TRBD1 (5 bases). This CDR3 has 12 amino acids. Per germline, CDR1 MNHNY and CDR2 SVGAGI (reference sequence). CDR3 nucleotides: TGTGCCAGCAGTTCCGACAGTGGCCGTAAGTACTTC. Translation: CASSSDSGRKYF.